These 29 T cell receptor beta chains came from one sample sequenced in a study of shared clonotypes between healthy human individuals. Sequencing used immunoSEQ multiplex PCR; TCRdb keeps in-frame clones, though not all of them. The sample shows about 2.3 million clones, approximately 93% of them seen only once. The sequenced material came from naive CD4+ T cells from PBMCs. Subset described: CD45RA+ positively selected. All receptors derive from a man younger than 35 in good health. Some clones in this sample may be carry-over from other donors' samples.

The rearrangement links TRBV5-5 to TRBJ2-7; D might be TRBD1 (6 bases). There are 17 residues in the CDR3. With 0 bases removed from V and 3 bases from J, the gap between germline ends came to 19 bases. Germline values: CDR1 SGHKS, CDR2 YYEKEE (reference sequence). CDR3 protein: CASSLALLWTADYEQYF. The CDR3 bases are TGTGCCAGCAGCTTGGCCCTTCTTTGGACAGCCGACTACGAGCAGTACTTC.

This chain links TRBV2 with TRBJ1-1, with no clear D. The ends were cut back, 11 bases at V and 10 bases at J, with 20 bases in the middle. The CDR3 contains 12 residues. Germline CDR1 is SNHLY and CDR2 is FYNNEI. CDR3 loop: CAGSRREKVAFF. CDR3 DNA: TGTGCCGGCTCCCGTCGGGAGAAGGTAGCTTTCTTT.

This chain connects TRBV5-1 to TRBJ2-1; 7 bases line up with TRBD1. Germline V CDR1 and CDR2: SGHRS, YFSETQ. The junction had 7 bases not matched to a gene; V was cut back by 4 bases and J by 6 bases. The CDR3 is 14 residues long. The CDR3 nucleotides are TGCGCCAGCAGCACCCCCGGGACAGTCAATGAGCAGTTCTTC. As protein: CASSTPGTVNEQFF.

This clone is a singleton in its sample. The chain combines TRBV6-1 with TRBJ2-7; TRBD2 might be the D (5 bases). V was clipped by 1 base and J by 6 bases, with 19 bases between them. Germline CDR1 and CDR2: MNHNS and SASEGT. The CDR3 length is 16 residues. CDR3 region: CASSEVLGVVGLEQYF. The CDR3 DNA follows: TGTGCCAGCAGTGAAGTTCTCGGGGTAGTAGGGCTCGAGCAGTACTTC.

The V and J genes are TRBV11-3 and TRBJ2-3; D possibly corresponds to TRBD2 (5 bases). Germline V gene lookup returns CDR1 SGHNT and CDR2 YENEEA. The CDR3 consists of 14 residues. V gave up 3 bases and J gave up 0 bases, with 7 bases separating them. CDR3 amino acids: CASSLERSTDTQYF. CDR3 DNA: TGTGCCAGCAGCTTGGAGCGGAGCACAGATACGCAGTATTTT.

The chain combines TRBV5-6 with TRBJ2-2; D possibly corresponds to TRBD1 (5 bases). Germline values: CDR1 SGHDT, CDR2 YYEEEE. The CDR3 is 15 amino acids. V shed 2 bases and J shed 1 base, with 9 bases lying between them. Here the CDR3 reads CASSLRRVNTGELFF. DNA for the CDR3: TGTGCCAGCAGCTTACGCAGGGTGAACACCGGGGAGCTGTTTTTT.

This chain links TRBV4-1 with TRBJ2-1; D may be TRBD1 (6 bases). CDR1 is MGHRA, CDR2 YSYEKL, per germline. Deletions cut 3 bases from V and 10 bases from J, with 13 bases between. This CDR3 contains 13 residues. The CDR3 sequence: CASSQPTGNEQFF. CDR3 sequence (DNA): TGCGCCAGCAGCCAGCCCACAGGGAACGAGCAGTTCTTC.

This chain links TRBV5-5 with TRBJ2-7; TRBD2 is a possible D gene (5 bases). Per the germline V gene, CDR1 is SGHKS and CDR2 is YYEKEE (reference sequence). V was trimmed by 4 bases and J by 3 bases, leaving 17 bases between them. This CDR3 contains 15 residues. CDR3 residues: CASSPIPPGNYEQYF. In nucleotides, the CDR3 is TGTGCCAGCAGCCCTATCCCCCCCGGGAACTACGAGCAGTACTTC.

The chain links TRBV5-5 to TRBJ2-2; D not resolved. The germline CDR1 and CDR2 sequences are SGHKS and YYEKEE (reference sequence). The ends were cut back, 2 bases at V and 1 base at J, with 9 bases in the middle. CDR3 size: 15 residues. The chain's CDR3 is CASSLQTRNTGELFF. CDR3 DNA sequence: TGTGCCAGCAGCTTACAGACGCGGAACACCGGGGAGCTGTTTTTT.

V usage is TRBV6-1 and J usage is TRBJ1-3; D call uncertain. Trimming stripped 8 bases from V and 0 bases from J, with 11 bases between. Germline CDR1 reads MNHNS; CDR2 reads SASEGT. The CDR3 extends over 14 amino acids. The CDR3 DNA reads TGTGCCAGCGGCACAGTGCTCTCTGGAAACACCATATATTTT. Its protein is CASGTVLSGNTIYF.

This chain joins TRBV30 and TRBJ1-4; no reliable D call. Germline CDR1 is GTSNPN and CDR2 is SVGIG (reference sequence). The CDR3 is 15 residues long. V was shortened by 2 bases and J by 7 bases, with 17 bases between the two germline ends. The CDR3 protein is CAWSPSLLWGEKLFF. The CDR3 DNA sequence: TGTGCCTGGAGTCCCTCTTTACTCTGGGGTGAAAAACTGTTTTTT.

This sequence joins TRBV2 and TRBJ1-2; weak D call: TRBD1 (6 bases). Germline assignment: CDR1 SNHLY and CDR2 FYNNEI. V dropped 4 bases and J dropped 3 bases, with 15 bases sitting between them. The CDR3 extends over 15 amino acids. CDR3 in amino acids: CASSGVAGAHYGYTF. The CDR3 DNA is TGTGCCAGCAGTGGGGTTGCAGGGGCCCACTATGGCTACACCTTC.

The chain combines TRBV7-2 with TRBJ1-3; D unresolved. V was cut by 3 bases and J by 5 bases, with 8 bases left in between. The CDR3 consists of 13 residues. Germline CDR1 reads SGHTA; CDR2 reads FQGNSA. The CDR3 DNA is TGTGCCAGCAGCTTCAGCAACCGAAACACCATATATTTT. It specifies CASSFSNRNTIYF.

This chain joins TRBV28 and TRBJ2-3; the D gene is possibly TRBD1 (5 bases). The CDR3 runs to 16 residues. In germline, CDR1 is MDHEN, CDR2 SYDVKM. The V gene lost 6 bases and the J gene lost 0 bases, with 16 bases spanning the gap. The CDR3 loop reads CASSGPDTHSTDTQYF. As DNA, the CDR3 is TGTGCCAGCAGCGGACCGGACACCCATAGCACAGATACGCAGTATTTT. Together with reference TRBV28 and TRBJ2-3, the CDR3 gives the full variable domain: DVKVTQSSRYLVKRTGEKVFLECVQDMDHENMFWYRQDPGLGLRLIYFSYDVKMKEKGDIPEGYSVSREKKERFSLILESASTNQTSMYLCASSGPDTHSTDTQYFGPGTRLTVL.

The DNA for the CDR3 is TGTGCCACCAGCAGAGATCAGGGGGGCGCCGGTGAAGCTTTCTTT. This sequence encodes CATSRDQGGAGEAFF. This chain links TRBV15 with TRBJ1-1; 7 nucleotides match TRBD1. The germline gives CDR1 LNHNV, CDR2 YYDKDF (reference sequence). V shed 0 bases, J shed 7 bases, and the junction held 8 bases outside the gene matches. This CDR3 contains 15 residues.

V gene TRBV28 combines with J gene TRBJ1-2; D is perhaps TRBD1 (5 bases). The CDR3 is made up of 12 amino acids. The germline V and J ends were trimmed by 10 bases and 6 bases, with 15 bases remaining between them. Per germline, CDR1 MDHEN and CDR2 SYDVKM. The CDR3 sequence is CATAGEAHGYTF. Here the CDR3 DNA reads TGTGCCACCGCGGGGGAAGCTCATGGCTACACCTTC.

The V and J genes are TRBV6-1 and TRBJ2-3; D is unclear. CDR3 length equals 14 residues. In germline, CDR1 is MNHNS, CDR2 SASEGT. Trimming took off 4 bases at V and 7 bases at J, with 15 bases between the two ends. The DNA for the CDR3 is TGTGCCAGCAGTGTTGGGATCTCGACCAATACGCAGTATTTT. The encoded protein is CASSVGISTNTQYF.

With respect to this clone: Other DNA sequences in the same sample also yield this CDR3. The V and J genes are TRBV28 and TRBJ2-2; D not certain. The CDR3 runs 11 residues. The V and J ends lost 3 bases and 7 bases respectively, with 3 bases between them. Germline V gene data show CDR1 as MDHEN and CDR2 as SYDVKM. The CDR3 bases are TGTGCCAGCAGTTTGTACGGGGAGCTGTTTTTT. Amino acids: CASSLYGELFF.

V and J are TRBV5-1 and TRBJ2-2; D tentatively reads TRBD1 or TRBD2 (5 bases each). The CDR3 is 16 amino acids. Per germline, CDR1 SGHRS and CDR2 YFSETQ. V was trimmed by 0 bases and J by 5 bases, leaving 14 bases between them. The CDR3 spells CASSLGWDRRTGELFF. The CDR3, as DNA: TGCGCCAGCAGCTTGGGCTGGGACCGACGGACCGGGGAGCTGTTTTTT. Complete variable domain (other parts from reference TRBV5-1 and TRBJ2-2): KAGVTQTPRYLIKTRGQQVTLSCSPISGHRSVSWYQQTPGQGLQFLFEYFSETQRNKGNFPGRFSGRQFSNSRSEMNVSTLELGDSALYLCASSLGWDRRTGELFFGEGSRLTVL.

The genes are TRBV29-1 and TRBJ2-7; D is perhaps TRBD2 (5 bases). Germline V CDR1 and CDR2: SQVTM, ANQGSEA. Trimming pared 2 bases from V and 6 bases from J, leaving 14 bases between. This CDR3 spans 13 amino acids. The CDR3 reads CSVETGLGLEQYF. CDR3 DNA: TGCAGCGTTGAAACGGGGTTGGGCCTCGAGCAGTACTTC.

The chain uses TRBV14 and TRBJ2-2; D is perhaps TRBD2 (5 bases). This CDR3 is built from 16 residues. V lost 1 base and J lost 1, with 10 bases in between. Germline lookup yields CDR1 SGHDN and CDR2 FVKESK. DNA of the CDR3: TGTGCCAGCAGCCAAGTCCGAGCGGTGAACACCGGGGAGCTGTTTTTT. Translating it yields CASSQVRAVNTGELFF.

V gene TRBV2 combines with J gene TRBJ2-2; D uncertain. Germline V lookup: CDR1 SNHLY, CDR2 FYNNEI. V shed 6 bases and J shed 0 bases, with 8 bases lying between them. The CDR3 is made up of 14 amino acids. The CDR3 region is CASRSNPNTGELFF. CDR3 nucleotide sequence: TGTGCCAGCAGAAGTAACCCGAACACCGGGGAGCTGTTTTTT. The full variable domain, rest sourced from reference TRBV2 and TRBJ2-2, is EPEVTQTPSHQVTQMGQEVILRCVPISNHLYFYWYRQILGQKVEFLVSFYNNEISEKSEIFDDQFSVERPDGSNFTLKIRSTKLEDSAMYFCASRSNPNTGELFFGEGSRLTVL.

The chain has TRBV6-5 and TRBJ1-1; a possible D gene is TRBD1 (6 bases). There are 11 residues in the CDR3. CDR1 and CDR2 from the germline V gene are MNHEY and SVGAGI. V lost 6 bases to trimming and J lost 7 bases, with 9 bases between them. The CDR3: CASSEQGEAFF. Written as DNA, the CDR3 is TGTGCCAGCAGCGAACAGGGTGAAGCTTTCTTT.

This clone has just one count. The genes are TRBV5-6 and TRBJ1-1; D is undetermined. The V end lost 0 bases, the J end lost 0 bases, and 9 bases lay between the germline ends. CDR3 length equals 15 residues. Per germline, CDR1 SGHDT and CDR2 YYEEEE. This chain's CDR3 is CASSLVGEMNTEAFF. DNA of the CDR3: TGTGCCAGCAGCTTGGTTGGCGAGATGAACACTGAAGCTTTCTTT.

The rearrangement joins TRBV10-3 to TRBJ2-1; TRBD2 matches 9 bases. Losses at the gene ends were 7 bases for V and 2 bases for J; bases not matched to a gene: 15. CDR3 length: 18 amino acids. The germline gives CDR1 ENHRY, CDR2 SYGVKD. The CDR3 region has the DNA TGTGCCATCACCCGAAGTGGGCTAGCGGGAACGGCCTACAATGAGCAGTTCTTC. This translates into CAITRSGLAGTAYNEQFF.

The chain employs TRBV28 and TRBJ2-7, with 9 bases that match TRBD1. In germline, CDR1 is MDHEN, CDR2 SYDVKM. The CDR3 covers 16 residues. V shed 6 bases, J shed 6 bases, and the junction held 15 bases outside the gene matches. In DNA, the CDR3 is TGTGCCAGCAGCCGAAATCCCCCGGGACAGGGCTCCGAGCAGTACTTC. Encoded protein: CASSRNPPGQGSEQYF.

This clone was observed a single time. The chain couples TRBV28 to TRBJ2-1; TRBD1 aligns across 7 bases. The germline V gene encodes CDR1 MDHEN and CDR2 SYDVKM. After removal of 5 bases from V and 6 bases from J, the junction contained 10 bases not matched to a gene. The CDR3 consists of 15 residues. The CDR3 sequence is CASSRRQGYINEQFF. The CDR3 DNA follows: TGTGCCAGCAGTCGGAGACAGGGATATATCAATGAGCAGTTCTTC.

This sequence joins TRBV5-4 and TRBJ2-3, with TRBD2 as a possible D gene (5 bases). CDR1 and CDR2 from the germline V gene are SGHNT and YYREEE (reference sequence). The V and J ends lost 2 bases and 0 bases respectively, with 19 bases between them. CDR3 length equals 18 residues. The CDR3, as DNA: TGTGCCAGCAGCTTTACTACGGCCTCAGGCGGGAGCACAGATACGCAGTATTTT. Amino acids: CASSFTTASGGSTDTQYF.

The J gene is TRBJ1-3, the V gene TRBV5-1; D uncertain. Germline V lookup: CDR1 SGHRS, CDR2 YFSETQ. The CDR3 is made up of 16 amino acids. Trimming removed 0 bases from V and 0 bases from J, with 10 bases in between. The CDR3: CASSLAAANSGNTIYF. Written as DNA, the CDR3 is TGCGCCAGCAGCTTGGCGGCTGCCAACTCTGGAAACACCATATATTTT.